This T cell receptor (beta chain) came from a study of shared clonotypes between healthy human individuals (dated by TCRdb to 2020 to 2022). For the study in its entirety: Three men and a couple of women, aged 18 to 49 years, made up the cohort. For each donor, CD4 naive and CD4 memory were each given three plates, CD8 naive was given two plates, and CD8 memory was given one plate. The study deeply sequenced blood TCR repertoires of several healthy adults to estimate repertoire size and the extent of clonotype sharing between individuals. Different laboratories and diverse techniques were used to prepare libraries and sequence TCR repertoires, to increase sequencing depth and limit assay-specific biases. Per donor, leukapheresis produced somewhere between about 0.85 and 10 billion PBMCs. Here is what the overall study found, with its caveats: The genetic and exposure-history diversity represented was limited by the small number of donors. Rarefaction of sorted-subset datasets indicated incomplete sequencing despite the large sequencing depth. Sampling was restricted to blood, and TCR repertoires in tissue are likely to differ from TCR repertoires in blood. Sharing across a few donors was observed for approximately 5% of naive CD4, over 3% of naive CD8, 2.3% of memory CD4, and around 0.42% of memory CD8 clonotypes. Estimated clonotype richness was generally larger for naive than for memory subsets. Higher generation probabilities were observed for clonotypes shared by all four sorted-subset donors than for non-shared clonotypes. Pairwise subsampling led to the expectation that sequencing depth would affect the degree of clonotype sharing among donors.

From the germline V gene (reference sequence), CDR1 is SGHNT and CDR2 is YYREEE. The CDR3 starts with the cysteine, ends with the phenylalanine, and has 14 residues. Only the CDR3 DNA stays, 42 bases, in frame from base 1. V loses 0 bases, J loses 6 bases, and the germline ends lie 9 bases apart. About this clone: This receptor's antigen is unknown. No base quality values were provided; no much bigger clone lies one nucleotide off.

Using the deep immunoSEQ assay, multiplex PCR amplified TCR CDR3 regions from genomic DNA. For each cell subset, the extracted genomic DNA was distributed evenly across all wells of several immunoSEQ 96-well plates, and each plate served as one replicate. For sorted subsets, each replicate PCR was loaded with 200 ng genomic DNA, equivalent to about 33,000 T cell genomes. The purified libraries were quantified using a Qubit 3.0 fluorometer, sized with a Bioanalyzer 2100, and then quantified again using the KAPA Library Quantification kit. Every immunoSEQ 96-well plate was sequenced on a separate single-read 150-cycle Illumina NextSeq 550 flow cell. The original pipeline was this. Because the immunoSEQ output included only junctional sequences and no quality scores, the filtering could not be the same as the filtering used for full-length reads. To assign V/J genes and CDR3, sequences were annotated against IMGT germline references using PyIR, a Python wrapper for IgBLAST v1.9. Reads with weak V/J assignments (E-value above 1e-6), missing CDR3, stop codons, out-of-frame junctions, or ambiguous translated residues were removed. V3J clonotypes were defined as sequences sharing the same inferred V gene, J gene, and CDR3 amino acid sequence. To compute the percentage overlap between repertoires, the number of shared unique clonotypes was divided by the size of the smaller repertoire. Three approaches were used to assess repertoire richness: RTK rarefaction, the Chao1 estimator, and Recon v2.1 estimates of unobserved clonotypes. Generation probabilities were computed with OLGA for all TCRbeta clonotypes obtained by the gDNA method from several donors. Drawn from immuneACCESS, this table holds only the in-frame rearrangements with V and J called that TCRdb kept. Clones are partly lost; checked studies trace under half to an unresolved V gene and leave the rest unexplained. The V and J calls and clone size were taken over from that table, and D and trimming were inferred from the DNA. The sample table holds millions of clones, of which around 94% were seen once. The leading ten clones occupy around 0.14% of the sample.

The donors were healthy, HIV-negative adults with no recently reported acute infections or vaccinations. All donors were Caucasian adults living in Nashville, Tennessee, USA. CD4+ T cells were enriched by magnetic negative selection, after which naive cells were positively selected on CD45RA and the negative fraction was taken as the memory subset. After blood collection by leukapheresis, PBMCs were isolated using Ficoll-Histopaque density gradient centrifugation and then cryopreserved in the vapor phase of liquid nitrogen. Analytical flow cytometry was used to check the purity and quantity of each magnetically sorted T cell population. From each sorted fraction, genomic DNA was isolated and quantified by UV absorbance on a Nanodrop 2000c.

The TCR sequence derives from a man younger than 30 in good health. The chain is assembled from TRBV5-4 and TRBJ2-2; possibly the D gene is TRBD2, per 5 matching bases. Material: naive CD4+ T cells sorted from blood. The sample's cell subset or site label, decoded: CD45RA+ positively selected. The encoded CDR3 is CASSLAAVSGELFF. The DNA sequence is as follows: TGTGCCAGCAGCTTGGCAGCGGTCTCCGGGGAGCTGTTTTTT.